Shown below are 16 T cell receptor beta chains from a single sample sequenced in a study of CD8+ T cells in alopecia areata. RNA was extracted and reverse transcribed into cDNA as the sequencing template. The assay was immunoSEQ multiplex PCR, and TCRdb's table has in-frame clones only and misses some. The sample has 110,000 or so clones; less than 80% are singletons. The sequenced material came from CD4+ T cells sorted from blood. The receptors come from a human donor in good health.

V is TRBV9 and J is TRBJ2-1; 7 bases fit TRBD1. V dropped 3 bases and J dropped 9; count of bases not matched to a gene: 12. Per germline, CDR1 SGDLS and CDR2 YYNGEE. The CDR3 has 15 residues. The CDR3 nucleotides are TGTGCCAGCAGCGCATTACCACAGGGGTGGGTTGAGCAGTTCTTC. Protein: CASSALPQGWVEQFF. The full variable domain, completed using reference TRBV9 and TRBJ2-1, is DSGVTQTPKHLITATGQRVTLRCSPRSGDLSVYWYQQSLDQGLQFLIQYYNGEERAKGNILERFSAQQFPDLHSELNLSSLELGDSALYFCASSALPQGWVEQFFGPGTRLTVL.

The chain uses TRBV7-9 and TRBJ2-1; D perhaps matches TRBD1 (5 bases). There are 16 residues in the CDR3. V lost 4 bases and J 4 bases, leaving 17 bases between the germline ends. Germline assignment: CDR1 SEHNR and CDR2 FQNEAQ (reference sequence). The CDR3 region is CASSSARGIGYNEQFF. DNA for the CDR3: TGTGCCAGCAGCTCGGCTAGGGGCATCGGATACAATGAGCAGTTCTTC. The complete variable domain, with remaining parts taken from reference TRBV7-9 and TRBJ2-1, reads DTGVSQNPRHKITKRGQNVTFRCDPISEHNRLYWYRQTLGQGPEFLTYFQNEAQLEKSRLLSDRFSAERPKGSFSTLEIQRTEQGDSAMYLCASSSARGIGYNEQFFGPGTRLTVL.

The CDR3 sequence: CAWSVGSNSPLHF. DNA of the CDR3: TGTGCCTGGAGTGTAGGGAGCAATTCACCCCTCCACTTT. This chain links TRBV30 with TRBJ1-6; D gene uncertain. The V gene's germline CDR1 is GTSNPN and CDR2 SVGIG (reference sequence). The CDR3 is 13 residues long. The V and J ends lost 0 bases and 7 bases respectively, with 7 bases between them.

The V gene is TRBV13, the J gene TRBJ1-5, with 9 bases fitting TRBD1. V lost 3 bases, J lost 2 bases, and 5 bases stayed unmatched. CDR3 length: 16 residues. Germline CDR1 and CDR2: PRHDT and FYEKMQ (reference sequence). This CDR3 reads CASSFNRGLGNQPQHF. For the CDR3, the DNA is TGTGCCAGCAGCTTCAACAGGGGGCTGGGCAATCAGCCCCAGCATTTT.

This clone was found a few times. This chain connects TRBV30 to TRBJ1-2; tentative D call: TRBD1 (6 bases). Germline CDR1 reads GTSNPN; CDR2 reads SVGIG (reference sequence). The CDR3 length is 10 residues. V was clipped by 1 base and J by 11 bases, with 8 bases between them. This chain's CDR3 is CAWSDREYTF. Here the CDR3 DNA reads TGTGCCTGGAGTGACAGGGAGTACACCTTC.

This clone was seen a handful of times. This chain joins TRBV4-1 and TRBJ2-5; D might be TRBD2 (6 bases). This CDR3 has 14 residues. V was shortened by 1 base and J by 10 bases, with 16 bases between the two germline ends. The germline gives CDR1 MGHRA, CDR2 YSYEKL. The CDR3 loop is CASSQVGGEVDQYF. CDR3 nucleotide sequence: TGCGCCAGCAGCCAAGTAGGTGGGGAGGTGGACCAGTACTTC.

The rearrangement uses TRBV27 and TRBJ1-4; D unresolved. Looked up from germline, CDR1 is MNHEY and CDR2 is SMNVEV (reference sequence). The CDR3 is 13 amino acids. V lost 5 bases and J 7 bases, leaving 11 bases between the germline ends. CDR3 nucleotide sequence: TGTGCCAGCAGTCGGAAAGCACGTGAAAAACTGTTTTTT. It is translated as CASSRKAREKLFF.

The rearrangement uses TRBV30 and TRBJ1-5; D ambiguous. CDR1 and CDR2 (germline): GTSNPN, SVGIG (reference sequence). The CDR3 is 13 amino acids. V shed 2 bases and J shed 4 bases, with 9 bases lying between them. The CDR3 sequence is CAWSPQENQPQHF. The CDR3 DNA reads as TGTGCCTGGAGTCCCCAGGAGAATCAGCCCCAGCATTTT.

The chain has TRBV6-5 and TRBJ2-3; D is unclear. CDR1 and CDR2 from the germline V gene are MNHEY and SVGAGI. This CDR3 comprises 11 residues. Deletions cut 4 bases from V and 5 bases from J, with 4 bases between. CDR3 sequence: CASSSQDTQYF. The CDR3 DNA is TGTGCCAGCAGTTCCCAAGATACGCAGTATTTT.

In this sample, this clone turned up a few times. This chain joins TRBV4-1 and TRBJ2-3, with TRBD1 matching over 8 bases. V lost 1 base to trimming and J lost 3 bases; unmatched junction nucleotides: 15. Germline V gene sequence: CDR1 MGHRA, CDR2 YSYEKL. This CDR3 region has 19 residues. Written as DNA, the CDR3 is TGCGCCAGCAGCCAAGTAGGCCGGACAGGGCAATTTCGTACAGATACGCAGTATTTT. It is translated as CASSQVGRTGQFRTDTQYF.

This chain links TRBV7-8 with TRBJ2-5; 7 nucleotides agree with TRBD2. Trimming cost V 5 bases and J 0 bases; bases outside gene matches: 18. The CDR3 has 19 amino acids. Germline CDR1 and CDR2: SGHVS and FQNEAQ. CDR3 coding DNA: TGTGCCAGCAGCACCCCCCGAGAGGGGCGGGGGAGCTACCAAGAGACCCAGTACTTC. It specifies CASSTPREGRGSYQETQYF.

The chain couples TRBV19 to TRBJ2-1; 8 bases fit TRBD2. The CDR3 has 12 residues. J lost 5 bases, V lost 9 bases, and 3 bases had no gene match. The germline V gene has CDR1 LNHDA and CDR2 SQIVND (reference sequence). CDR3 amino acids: CASGTRDNEQFF. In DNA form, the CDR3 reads TGTGCCAGCGGGACTAGAGACAATGAGCAGTTCTTC.

This CDR3 is CASSSPGLNQPQHF. CDR3 nucleotide sequence: TGTGCCAGCAGTTCCCCCGGGCTAAATCAGCCCCAGCATTTT. The rearrangement uses TRBV25-1 and TRBJ1-5; D remains unclear. The V and J ends lost 5 bases and 4 bases respectively, with 12 bases between them. This CDR3 region has 14 residues. Germline-derived CDR1 and CDR2 are MGHDK and SYGVNS.

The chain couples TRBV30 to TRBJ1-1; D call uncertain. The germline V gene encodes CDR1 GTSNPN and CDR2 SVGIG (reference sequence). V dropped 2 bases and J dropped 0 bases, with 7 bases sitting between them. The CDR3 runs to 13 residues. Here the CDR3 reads CAWSRQLNTEAFF. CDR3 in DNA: TGTGCCTGGAGTCGGCAGCTGAACACTGAAGCTTTCTTT.

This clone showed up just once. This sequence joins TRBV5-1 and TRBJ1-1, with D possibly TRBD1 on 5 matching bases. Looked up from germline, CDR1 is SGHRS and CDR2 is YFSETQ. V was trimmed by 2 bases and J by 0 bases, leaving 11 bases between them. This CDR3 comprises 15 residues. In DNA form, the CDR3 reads TGCGCCAGCAGCTTAGGTCCAGGGATGAACACTGAAGCTTTCTTT. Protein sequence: CASSLGPGMNTEAFF. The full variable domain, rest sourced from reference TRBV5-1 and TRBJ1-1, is KAGVTQTPRYLIKTRGQQVTLSCSPISGHRSVSWYQQTPGQGLQFLFEYFSETQRNKGNFPGRFSGRQFSNSRSEMNVSTLELGDSALYLCASSLGPGMNTEAFFGQGTRLTVV.

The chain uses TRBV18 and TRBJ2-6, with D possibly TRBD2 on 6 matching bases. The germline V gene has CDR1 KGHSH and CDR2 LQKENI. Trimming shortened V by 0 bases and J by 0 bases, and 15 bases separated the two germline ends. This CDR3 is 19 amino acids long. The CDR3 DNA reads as TGTGCCAGCTCACCACCGTGGGGGGTCCTCCTCTCTGGGGCCAACGTCCTGACTTTC. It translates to CASSPPWGVLLSGANVLTF.